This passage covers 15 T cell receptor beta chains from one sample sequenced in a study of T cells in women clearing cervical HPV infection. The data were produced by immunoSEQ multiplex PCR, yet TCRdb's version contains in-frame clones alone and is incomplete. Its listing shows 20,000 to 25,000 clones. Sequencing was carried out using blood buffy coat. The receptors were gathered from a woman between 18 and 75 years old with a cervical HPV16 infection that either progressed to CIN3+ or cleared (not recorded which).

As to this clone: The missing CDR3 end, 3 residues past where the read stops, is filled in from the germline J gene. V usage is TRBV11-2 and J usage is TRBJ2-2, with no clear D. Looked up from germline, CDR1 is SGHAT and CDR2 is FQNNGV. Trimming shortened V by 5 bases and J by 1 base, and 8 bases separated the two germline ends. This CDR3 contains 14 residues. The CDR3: CASSTQENTGELFF. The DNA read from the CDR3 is TGTGCCAGCAGCACTCAGGAGAACACCGGGGAG. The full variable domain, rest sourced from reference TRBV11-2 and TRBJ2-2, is EAGVAQSPRYKIIEKRQSVAFWCNPISGHATLYWYQQILGQGPKLLIQFQNNGVVDDSQLPKDRFSAERLKGVDSTLKIQPAKLEDSAVYLCASSTQENTGELFFGEGSRLTVL.

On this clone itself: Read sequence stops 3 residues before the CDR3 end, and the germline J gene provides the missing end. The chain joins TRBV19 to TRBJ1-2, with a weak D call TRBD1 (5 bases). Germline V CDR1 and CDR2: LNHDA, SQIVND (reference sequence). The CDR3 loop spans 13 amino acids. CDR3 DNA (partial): TGTGCCAGTAGTATGGGGACTAGCTCCGGG. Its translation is CASSMGTSSG. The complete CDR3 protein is CASSMGTSSGYTF.

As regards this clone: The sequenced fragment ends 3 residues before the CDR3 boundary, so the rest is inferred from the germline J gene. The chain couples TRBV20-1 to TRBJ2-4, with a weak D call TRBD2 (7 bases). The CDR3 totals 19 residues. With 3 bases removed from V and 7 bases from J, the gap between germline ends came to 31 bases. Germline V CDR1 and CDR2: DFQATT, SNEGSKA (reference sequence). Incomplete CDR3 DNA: TGCAGTGCTAGCTTGGGGGCCGTCGGTAGCGGGCTCCAGAGGAACATT. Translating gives CSASLGAVGSGLQRNI. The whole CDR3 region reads CSASLGAVGSGLQRNIQYF.

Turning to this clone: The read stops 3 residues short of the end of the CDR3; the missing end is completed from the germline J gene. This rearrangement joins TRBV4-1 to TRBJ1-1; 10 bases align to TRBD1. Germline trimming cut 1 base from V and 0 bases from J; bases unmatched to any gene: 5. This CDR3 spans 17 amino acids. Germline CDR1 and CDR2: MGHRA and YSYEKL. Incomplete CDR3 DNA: TGCGCCAGCAGCCAAGCCGGGACAGGGGTTATGAACACTGAA. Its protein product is CASSQAGTGVMNTE. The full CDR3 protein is CASSQAGTGVMNTEAFF.

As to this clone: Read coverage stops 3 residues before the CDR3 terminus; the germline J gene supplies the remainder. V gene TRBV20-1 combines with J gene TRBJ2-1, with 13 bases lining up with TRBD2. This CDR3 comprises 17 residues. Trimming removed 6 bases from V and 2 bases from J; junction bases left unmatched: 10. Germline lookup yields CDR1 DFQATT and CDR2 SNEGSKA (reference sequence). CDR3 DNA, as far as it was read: TGCAGTGCCAGGACTAGCGGGAGTCCCTCCCCCTACAATGAG. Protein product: CSARTSGSPSPYNE. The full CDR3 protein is CSARTSGSPSPYNEQFF.

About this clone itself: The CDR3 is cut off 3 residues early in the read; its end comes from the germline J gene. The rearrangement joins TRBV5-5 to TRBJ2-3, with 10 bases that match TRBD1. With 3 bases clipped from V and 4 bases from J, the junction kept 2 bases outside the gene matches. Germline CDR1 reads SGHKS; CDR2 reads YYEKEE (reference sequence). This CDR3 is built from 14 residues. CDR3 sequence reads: CASSSGTGADTQYF. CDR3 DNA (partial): TGTGCCAGCAGCTCCGGGACAGGGGCAGATACG.

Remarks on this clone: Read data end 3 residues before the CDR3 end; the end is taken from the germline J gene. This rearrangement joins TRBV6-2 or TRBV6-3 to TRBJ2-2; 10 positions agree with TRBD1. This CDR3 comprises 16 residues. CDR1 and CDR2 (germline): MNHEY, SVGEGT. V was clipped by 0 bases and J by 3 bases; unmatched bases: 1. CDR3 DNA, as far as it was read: TGTGCCAGCAGTTACTCTGGGACAGGGGACACCGGGGAG. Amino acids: CASSYSGTGDTGE. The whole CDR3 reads CASSYSGTGDTGELFF.

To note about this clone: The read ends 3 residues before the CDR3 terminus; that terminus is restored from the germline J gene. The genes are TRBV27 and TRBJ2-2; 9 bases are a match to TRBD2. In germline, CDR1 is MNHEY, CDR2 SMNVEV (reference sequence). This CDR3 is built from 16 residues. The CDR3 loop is CASSLSGRGGANVLFF. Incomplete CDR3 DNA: TGTGCCAGCAGTCTTAGCGGGAGAGGGGGGGCCAACGTG.

The CDR3 loop reads CSVAKGTSGSGETQYF. The CDR3 DNA, read in part, is TGCAGCGTTGCCAAGGGGACTAGCGGGAGCGGAGAGACG. The chain couples TRBV29-1 to TRBJ2-3; the match to TRBD2 covers 14 bases. The read halts 3 residues ahead of the CDR3 end, with the missing end drawn from the germline J gene. The CDR3 runs 16 residues. CDR1 and CDR2 from the germline V gene are SQVTM and ANQGSEA.

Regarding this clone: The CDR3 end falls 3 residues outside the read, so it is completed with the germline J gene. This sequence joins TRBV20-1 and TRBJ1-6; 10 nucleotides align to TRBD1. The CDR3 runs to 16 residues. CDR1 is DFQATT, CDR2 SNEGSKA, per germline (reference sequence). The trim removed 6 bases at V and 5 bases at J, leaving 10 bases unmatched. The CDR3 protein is CSAQESDRGNNSPLHF. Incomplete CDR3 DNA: TGCAGTGCGCAAGAATCGGACAGGGGGAATAATTCACCC.

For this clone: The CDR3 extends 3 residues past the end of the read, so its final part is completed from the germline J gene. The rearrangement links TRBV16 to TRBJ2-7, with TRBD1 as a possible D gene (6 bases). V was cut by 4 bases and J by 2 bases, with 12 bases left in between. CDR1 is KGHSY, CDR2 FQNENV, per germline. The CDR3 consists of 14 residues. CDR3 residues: CASSLRQEPYEQYF. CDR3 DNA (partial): TGTGCCAGCAGCCTGCGACAGGAGCCCTACGAG.

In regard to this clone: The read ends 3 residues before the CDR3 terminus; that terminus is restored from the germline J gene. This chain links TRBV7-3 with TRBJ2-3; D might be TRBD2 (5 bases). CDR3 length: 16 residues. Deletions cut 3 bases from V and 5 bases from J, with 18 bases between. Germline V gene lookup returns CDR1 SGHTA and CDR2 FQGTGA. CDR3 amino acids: CASSFQSGGPGDTQYF. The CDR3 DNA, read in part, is TGTGCCAGCAGCTTCCAGAGCGGCGGCCCGGGAGATACG. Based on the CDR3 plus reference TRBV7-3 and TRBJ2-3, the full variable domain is GAGVSQTPSNKVTEKGKYVELRCDPISGHTALYWYRQSLGQGPEFLIYFQGTGAADDSGLPNDRFFAVRPEGSVSTLKIQRTERGDSAVYLCASSFQSGGPGDTQYFGPGTRLTVL.

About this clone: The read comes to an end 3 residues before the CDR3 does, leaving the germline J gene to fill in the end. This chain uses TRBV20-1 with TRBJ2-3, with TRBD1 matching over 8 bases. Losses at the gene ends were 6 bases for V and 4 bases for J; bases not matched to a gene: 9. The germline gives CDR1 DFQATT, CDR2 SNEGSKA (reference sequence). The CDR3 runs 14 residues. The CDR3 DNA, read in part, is TGCAGTGCGGATCCCAGGGGGCTAGCAGATACG. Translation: CSADPRGLADT. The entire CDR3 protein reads CSADPRGLADTQYF.

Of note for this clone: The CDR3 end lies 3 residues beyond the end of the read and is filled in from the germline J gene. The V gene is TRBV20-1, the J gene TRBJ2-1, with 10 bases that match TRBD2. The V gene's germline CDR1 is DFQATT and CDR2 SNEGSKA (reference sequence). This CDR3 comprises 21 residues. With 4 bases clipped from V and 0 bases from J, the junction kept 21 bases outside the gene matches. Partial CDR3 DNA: TGCAGTGCTACCGTTTGGATTGGCCCAGCGGGAGGGCCGAGCTCCTACAATGAG. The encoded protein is CSATVWIGPAGGPSSYNE. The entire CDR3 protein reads CSATVWIGPAGGPSSYNEQFF.

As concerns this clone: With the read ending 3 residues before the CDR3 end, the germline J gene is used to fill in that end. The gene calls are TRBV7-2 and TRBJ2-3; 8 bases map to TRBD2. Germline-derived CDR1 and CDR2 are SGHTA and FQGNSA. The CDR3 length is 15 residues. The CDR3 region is CASSLVGGDEETQYF. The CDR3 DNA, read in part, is TGTGCCAGCAGCTTAGTCGGGGGGGATGAAGAGACG.